This T cell receptor (beta chain) originates from a study of CD8+CD57+ T cells in acquired aplastic anemia. Genomic DNA served as template for TCR beta VDJ and CDR3 profiling. MiXCR was run by TCRdb on the reads, yielding one entry per CDR3 protein. The sample holds fewer than 85,000 distinct CDR3 sequences; less than 85% are singletons and the top ten take roughly 80%. An expansion of CD8+CD57+ cells by flow cytometry had been shown in patients chosen for sequencing. CDR3 length equals 16 residues. CDR1 is SGHDT, CDR2 YYEEEE, per germline. V shed 4 bases, J shed 9 bases, and the junction held 15 bases outside the gene matches.

The sequenced sample consisted of sorted CD4+, CD8+, or CD8+CD57+ T cells (not recorded which) from PBMCs. The chain recombines TRBV5-6 with TRBJ2-1; 8 nucleotides match TRBD1. The receptor was derived from a human donor with aplastic anemia. The CDR3 here is CASSMRWGTGASEQFF. In DNA, the CDR3 is TGTGCCAGCAGCATGAGATGGGGGACAGGCGCCTCTGAGCAGTTCTTC.